These 27 T cell receptor beta chains were sequenced from one sample in a study of T cells expressing NK-cell markers (dated by TCRdb to the early 2020s). Libraries were built with 5' RACE. Sequencing was carried out with an Illumina HiSeq 2000. The reads went through TCRdb reprocessing, and each CDR3 protein sequence gets one entry with no DNA. The table for this sample records about 180,000 distinct CDR3 sequences. Of the sample, 20% is held by the ten largest clones. Sequenced sample: blood T cells: a sorted CD56 or NKG2C T cell subset, CD4+ or CD8+ T cells, or bulk PBMC T cells (not recorded which). Source of these receptors: a man between 18 and 69 years old in good health.

The J gene is TRBJ1-1, the V gene TRBV2; TCRdb names TRBD1, which stays unverified in the absence of DNA. The CDR3 has 15 amino acids. Germline V gives CDR1 SNHLY, CDR2 FYNNEI. This CDR3 reads CANRALTGLNTEAFF.

The chain employs TRBV5-6 and TRBJ2-6. Germline loops: CDR1 SGHDT, CDR2 YYEEEE. The CDR3 covers 19 residues. CDR3 protein: CASSGRTRHKFSGANVLTF. The full variable domain, its missing parts supplied by reference TRBV5-6 and TRBJ2-6, is DAGVTQSPTHLIKTRGQQVTLRCSPKSGHDTVSWYQQALGQGPQFIFQYYEEEERQRGNFPDRFSGHQFPNYSSELNVNALLLGDSALYLCASSGRTRHKFSGANVLTFGAGSRLTVL.

The chain carries TRBV15 and TRBJ2-3; TCRdb lists TRBD2, though no DNA is available to test this call. The CDR3 covers 15 residues. Germline V CDR1 and CDR2: LNHNV, YYDKDF (reference sequence). This chain's CDR3 is CATRGLAGLTDTQYF.

The genes are TRBV20-1 and TRBJ1-6; TCRdb indicates TRBD1, and absent DNA this call remains unverified. CDR1 and CDR2 from the germline V gene are DFQATT and SNEGSKA (reference sequence). This CDR3 contains 13 residues. This CDR3 is CSARTGESSPLHF.

V usage is TRBV5-1 and J usage is TRBJ2-7; TCRdb proposes TRBD1, but this gene call is untestable without DNA. Germline lookup yields CDR1 SGHRS and CDR2 YFSETQ. This CDR3 region has 16 residues. This CDR3 is CASSLWDAPTLREQYF.

This chain joins TRBV5-1 and TRBJ2-3; TCRdb names TRBD1, which stays unverified in the absence of DNA. CDR1 is SGHRS, CDR2 YFSETQ, per germline. The CDR3 consists of 18 residues. The CDR3 loop reads CASSSELQTGAEGDTQYF.

This chain links TRBV11-2 with TRBJ2-7. From germline, CDR1 is SGHAT and CDR2 FQNNGV. CDR3 length: 16 amino acids. The CDR3 spells CASSPMGDRASYEQYF. Full variable domain (remainder filled in from reference TRBV11-2 and TRBJ2-7): EAGVAQSPRYKIIEKRQSVAFWCNPISGHATLYWYQQILGQGPKLLIQFQNNGVVDDSQLPKDRFSAERLKGVDSTLKIQPAKLEDSAVYLCASSPMGDRASYEQYFGPGTRLTVT.

The rearrangement joins TRBV6-5 to TRBJ1-1; the D call of TRBD1 rests on TCRdb alone, since no DNA is present to check it. The CDR3 is 11 residues long. Per germline, CDR1 MNHEY and CDR2 SVGAGI. This CDR3 is CASSGTGKAFF.

This chain links TRBV11-1 with TRBJ2-3; TCRdb's D gene call, TRBD1, goes unchecked for lack of DNA. CDR1 is SGHAT, CDR2 FQDESV, per germline (reference sequence). The CDR3 contains 18 residues. The CDR3 region is CASSLVSPGQGEGDTQYF.

The chain carries TRBV12-5 and TRBJ2-5. The CDR3 length is 13 residues. The V gene's germline CDR1 is LGHNT and CDR2 FRNRAP. The CDR3 loop is CASGLVNLETQYF.

The genes are TRBV12-3 or TRBV12-4 and TRBJ2-1; TCRdb picks TRBD2, but there is no DNA to check that call. There are 17 residues in the CDR3. CDR3: CASSRAIAGLTYNEQFF.

The chain has TRBV28 and TRBJ2-5; no DNA is available, so the TRBD1 call from TCRdb remains unchecked. Germline CDR1 is MDHEN and CDR2 is SYDVKM. This CDR3 region has 15 residues. This CDR3 reads CASSPPFETQETQYF.

This chain connects TRBV27 to TRBJ2-4; the TRBD1 assignment by TCRdb is unverifiable without DNA. The CDR3 loop spans 16 amino acids. Germline CDR1 is MNHEY and CDR2 is SMNVEV (reference sequence). CDR3 loop: CASSWGGAGVNNIQYF.

The CDR3 sequence: CASSLERQDEETQYF. This chain uses TRBV11-1 with TRBJ2-5. The CDR3 covers 15 residues. CDR1 and CDR2 from the germline V gene are SGHAT and FQDESV (reference sequence).

The chain has TRBV29-1 and TRBJ2-1; the TRBD2 assignment by TCRdb is unverifiable without DNA. This CDR3 region has 18 residues. CDR1 and CDR2 from the germline V gene are SQVTM and ANQGSEA. CDR3 protein: CSVVTGTSGGPSYNEQFF.

The chain carries TRBV7-9 and TRBJ2-7; TCRdb returns TRBD2, unconfirmable since there is no DNA. Germline V gene sequence: CDR1 SEHNR, CDR2 FQNEAQ (reference sequence). This CDR3 spans 14 amino acids. CDR3 protein: CASSLSGLPREQYF.

The J gene is TRBJ1-1, the V gene TRBV12-5; checking the TCRdb D call of TRBD1 is not possible without DNA. Germline V gene lookup returns CDR1 LGHNT and CDR2 FRNRAP. There are 15 residues in the CDR3. The chain's CDR3 is CASGLGVGGNTEAFF.

The chain uses TRBV5-1 and TRBJ2-2; TCRdb reports TRBD2, a call that lacks DNA to check it against. Germline V gene data show CDR1 as SGHRS and CDR2 as YFSETQ. CDR3 size: 17 residues. CDR3: CASSLAGWDYHTGELFF. Full variable domain (missing parts from reference TRBV5-1 and TRBJ2-2): KAGVTQTPRYLIKTRGQQVTLSCSPISGHRSVSWYQQTPGQGLQFLFEYFSETQRNKGNFPGRFSGRQFSNSRSEMNVSTLELGDSALYLCASSLAGWDYHTGELFFGEGSRLTVL.

J is TRBJ2-6 and V is TRBV27; TCRdb reports TRBD1, a call that lacks DNA to check it against. Germline CDR1 MNHEY, CDR2 SMNVEV (reference sequence). There are 21 residues in the CDR3. The CDR3 sequence is CASSLKGLGQGFSGWANVLTF.

J is TRBJ2-7 and V is TRBV7-8; as DNA is missing, the TRBD2 call by TCRdb cannot be tested. Germline V gives CDR1 SGHVS, CDR2 FQNEAQ. This CDR3 is built from 14 residues. The CDR3 is CASRASSGWGGQYF.

The chain is built from TRBV27 and TRBJ2-7; the TCRdb call, TRBD1, lacks DNA for checking. This CDR3 has 15 residues. From germline, CDR1 is MNHEY and CDR2 SMNVEV (reference sequence). The CDR3 reads CASSLTRGETYEQYF.

The chain has TRBV19 and TRBJ1-4; TCRdb lists TRBD1, though no DNA is available to test this call. The CDR3 contains 17 residues. Germline values: CDR1 LNHDA, CDR2 SQIVND (reference sequence). This CDR3 reads CASSEMYVLGAGEKLFF. Full variable domain (remainder filled in from reference TRBV19 and TRBJ1-4): DGGITQSPKYLFRKEGQNVTLSCEQNLNHDAMYWYRQDPGQGLRLIYYSQIVNDFQKGDIAEGYSVSREKKESFPLTVTSAQKNPTAFYLCASSEMYVLGAGEKLFFGSGTQLSVL.

The CDR3 loop is CASSLGTGGHEQYF. The genes are TRBV7-8 and TRBJ2-7; TCRdb reports TRBD1, a call that lacks DNA to check it against. This CDR3 region has 14 residues. Germline V gives CDR1 SGHVS, CDR2 FQNEAQ. The full variable domain, completed using reference TRBV7-8 and TRBJ2-7, is GAGVSQSPRYKVAKRGQDVALRCDPISGHVSLFWYQQALGQGPEFLTYFQNEAQLDKSGLPSDRFFAERPEGSVSTLKIQRTQQEDSAVYLCASSLGTGGHEQYFGPGTRLTVT.

The chain uses TRBV20-1 and TRBJ2-7; TCRdb outputs TRBD1, but without DNA this stays unchecked. The CDR3 extends over 14 amino acids. Per the germline V gene, CDR1 is DFQATT and CDR2 is SNEGSKA (reference sequence). CDR3 amino acids: CSAPGQGERLEQYF.

The chain links TRBV2 to TRBJ2-7. The CDR3 loop spans 13 amino acids. Germline-derived CDR1 and CDR2 are SNHLY and FYNNEI. The CDR3 spells CASSDGVSYEQYF. Full variable domain (rest looked up from reference TRBV2 and TRBJ2-7): EPEVTQTPSHQVTQMGQEVILRCVPISNHLYFYWYRQILGQKVEFLVSFYNNEISEKSEIFDDQFSVERPDGSNFTLKIRSTKLEDSAMYFCASSDGVSYEQYFGPGTRLTVT.

V usage is TRBV12-5 and J usage is TRBJ2-3; TCRdb's D gene call, TRBD2, goes unchecked for lack of DNA. The CDR3 is 14 amino acids. Germline CDR1 and CDR2: LGHNT and FRNRAP. The CDR3 sequence: CASGLLDSTDTQYF. The full variable domain, completed using reference TRBV12-5 and TRBJ2-3, is DARVTQTPRHKVTEMGQEVTMRCQPILGHNTVFWYRQTMMQGLELLAYFRNRAPLDDSGMPKDRFSAEMPDATLATLKIQPSEPRDSAVYFCASGLLDSTDTQYFGPGTRLTVL.

The J gene is TRBJ2-1, the V gene TRBV3-1; TCRdb calls TRBD1, which cannot be checked without DNA. This CDR3 has 17 residues. Germline V gene sequence: CDR1 LGHDT, CDR2 YNNKEL (reference sequence). The CDR3 sequence is CASSSYTRDRLSNEQFF.